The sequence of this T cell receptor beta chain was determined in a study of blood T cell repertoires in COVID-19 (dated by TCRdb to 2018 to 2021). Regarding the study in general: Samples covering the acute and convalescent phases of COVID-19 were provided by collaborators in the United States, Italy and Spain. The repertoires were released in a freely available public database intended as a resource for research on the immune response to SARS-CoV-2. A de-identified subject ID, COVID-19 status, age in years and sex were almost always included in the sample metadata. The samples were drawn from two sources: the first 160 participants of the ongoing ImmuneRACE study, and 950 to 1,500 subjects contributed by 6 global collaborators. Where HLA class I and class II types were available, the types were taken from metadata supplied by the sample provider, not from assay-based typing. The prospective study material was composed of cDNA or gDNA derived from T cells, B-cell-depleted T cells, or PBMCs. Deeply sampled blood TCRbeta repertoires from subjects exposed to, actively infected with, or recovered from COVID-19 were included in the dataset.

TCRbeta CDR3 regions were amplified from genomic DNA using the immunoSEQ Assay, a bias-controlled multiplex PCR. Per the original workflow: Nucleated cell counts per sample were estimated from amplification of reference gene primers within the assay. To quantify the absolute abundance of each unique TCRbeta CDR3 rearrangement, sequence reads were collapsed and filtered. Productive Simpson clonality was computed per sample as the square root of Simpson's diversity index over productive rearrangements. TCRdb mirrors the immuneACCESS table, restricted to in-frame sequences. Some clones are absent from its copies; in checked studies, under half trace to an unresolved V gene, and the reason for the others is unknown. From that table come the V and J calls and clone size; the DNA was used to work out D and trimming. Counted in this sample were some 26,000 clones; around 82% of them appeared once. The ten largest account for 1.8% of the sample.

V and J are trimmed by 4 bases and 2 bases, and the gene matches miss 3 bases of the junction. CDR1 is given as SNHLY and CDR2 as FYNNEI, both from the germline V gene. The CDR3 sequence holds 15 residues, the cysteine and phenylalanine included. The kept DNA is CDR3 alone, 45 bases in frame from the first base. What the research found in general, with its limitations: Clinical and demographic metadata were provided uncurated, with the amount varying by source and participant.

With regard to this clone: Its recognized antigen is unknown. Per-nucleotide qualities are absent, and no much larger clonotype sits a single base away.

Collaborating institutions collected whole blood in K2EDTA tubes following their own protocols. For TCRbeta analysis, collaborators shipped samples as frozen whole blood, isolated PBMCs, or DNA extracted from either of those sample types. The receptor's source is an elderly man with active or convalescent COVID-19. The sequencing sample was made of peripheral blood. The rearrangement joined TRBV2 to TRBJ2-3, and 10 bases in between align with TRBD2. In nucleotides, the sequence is TGTGCCAGCAGTGCGGGACTAGCGAACACAGATACGCAGTATTTT. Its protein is CASSAGLANTDTQYF.